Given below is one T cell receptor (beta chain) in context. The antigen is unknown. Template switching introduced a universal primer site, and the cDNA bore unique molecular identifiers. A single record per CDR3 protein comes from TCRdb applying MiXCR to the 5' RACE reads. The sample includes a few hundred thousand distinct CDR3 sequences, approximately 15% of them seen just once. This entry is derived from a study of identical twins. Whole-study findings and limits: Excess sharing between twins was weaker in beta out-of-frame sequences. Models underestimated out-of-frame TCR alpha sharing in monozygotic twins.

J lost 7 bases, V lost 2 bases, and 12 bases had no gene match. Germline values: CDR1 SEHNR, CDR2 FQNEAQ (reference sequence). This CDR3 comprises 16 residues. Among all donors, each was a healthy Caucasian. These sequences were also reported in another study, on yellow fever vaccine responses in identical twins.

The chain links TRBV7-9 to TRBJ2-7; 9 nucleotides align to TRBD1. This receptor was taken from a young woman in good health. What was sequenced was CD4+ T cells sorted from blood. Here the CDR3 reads CASSLNLGTGQGEQYF. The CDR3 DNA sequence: TGTGCCAGCAGCTTAAATTTGGGGACAGGGCAAGGGGAGCAGTACTTC.